This is a list of T cell receptor beta chains from one sample in a study of blood T cell repertoires in COVID-19. Repertoires were generated with immunoSEQ multiplex PCR, while TCRdb's copy carries only in-frame clones and drops some. The table shows 40,000 to 45,000 clones, with 79% occurring only once. Material: peripheral blood. These receptors were taken from a woman of 80 years or more with acute or convalescent COVID-19. Each CDR3 is given with its conserved first and last residue. D genes are given only for firm matches. Clone size is not always given. Where it is, it says once, few, many or a class for expanded clones.

J | V | D | size | DNA | CDR3
TRBJ2-2 | TRBV5-1 | - | - | TGCGCCAGCAGCTCAAGACCGGGACACGACGTCGGGGAGCTGTTTTTT | CASSSRPGHDVGELFF
TRBJ1-1 | TRBV7-6 | - | - | TGTGCCAGCAGCTTAGAGCCATCGAACACTGAAGCTTTCTTT | CASSLEPSNTEAFF
TRBJ1-2 | TRBV7-2 | - | - | TGTGCCAGCAGCTCGGGGGGGGAGAGGTTTCAAGGCTACACCTTC | CASSSGGERFQGYTF
TRBJ2-1 | TRBV19 | - | - | TGTGCCAGTAATCCGCAGGGAAGCTCCTACAATGAGCAGTTCTTC | CASNPQGSSYNEQFF
TRBJ2-7 | TRBV5-1 | TRBD2 | - | TGCGCCAGCAGCTCCCTAGCGGGCTTGGACTACGAGCAGTACTTC | CASSSLAGLDYEQYF
TRBJ1-1 | TRBV6-5 | - | - | TGTGCCAGCAGTTCGCCAACCAGAGGAGAAGCTTTCTTT | CASSSPTRGEAFF
TRBJ2-1 | TRBV21-1 | - | - | TGTGCCAGCACCCACGAGGAGCGGGACTGCTGCAATGAGCAGTTCTTC | CASTHEERDCCNEQFF
TRBJ2-1 | TRBV11-2 | TRBD2 | - | TGTGCCAGCAGCCCCGGACTAGCGGGAGGGGGATTCTACAATGAGCAGTTCTTC | CASSPGLAGGGFYNEQFF
TRBJ2-7 | TRBV7-2 | TRBD1 | - | TGTGCCAGCACACACGGACAGGGGTCGGTCGAGCAGTACTTC | CASTHGQGSVEQYF
TRBJ2-7 | TRBV30 | TRBD1 | few | TGTGCCTTAACCCCGGGACAGGGGTACGAGCAGTACTTC | CALTPGQGYEQYF
TRBJ2-1 | TRBV4-3 | TRBD1 | - | TGCGCCAGCAGCCAAATTAACTTCCGGGACAGAGAGCAGTTCTTC | CASSQINFRDREQFF
TRBJ2-7 | TRBV11-2 | - | - | TGTGCCAGCAGCTTATTTGGGAGCTCCTACGAGCAGTACTTC | CASSLFGSSYEQYF
TRBJ1-4 | TRBV30 | TRBD1 | - | TGTGCCTGGGGGGTGACAGGGCTGAAGGAAAAACTGTTTTTT | CAWGVTGLKEKLFF
TRBJ1-2 | TRBV5-4 | TRBD1 | - | TGTGCCAGCAGCCGTAACGGGGACAGGGGGGTCTATGGCTACACCTTC | CASSRNGDRGVYGYTF
TRBJ2-1 | TRBV5-1 | TRBD2 | - | TGCGCCAGCAGTTATAGCGGGAGGGCCGATGAGCAGTTCTTC | CASSYSGRADEQFF
TRBJ2-1 | TRBV10-3 | TRBD1 | - | TGTGCCATCAGATCCGGGACAGACAATGAGCAGTTCTTC | CAIRSGTDNEQFF
TRBJ2-3 | TRBV4-2 | - | - | TGTGCCAGCAGCTGGAGGGATACGCAGTATTTT | CASSWRDTQYF
TRBJ1-2 | TRBV7-6 | - | - | TGTGCCAGCAGCTTAGGTCCGGGGGGGATTAACTATGGCTACACCTTC | CASSLGPGGINYGYTF
TRBJ1-2 | TRBV28 | - | - | TGTGCCAGCAGTTTGGGGGGACGGTCGAGGGGCGGCTACACCTTC | CASSLGGRSRGGYTF
TRBJ1-4 | TRBV10-1 | - | - | TGCGCCAGCAGTGACGGCAGGAATGAAAAACTGTTTTTT | CASSDGRNEKLFF
TRBJ1-3 | TRBV18 | TRBD1 | - | TGTGCCAGCTCACGACAGGGTCATCAGGGAAACACCATATATTTT | CASSRQGHQGNTIYF
TRBJ2-1 | TRBV19 | TRBD1 | - | TGTGCCAGTAGTCGATTAAGAATCCGGGACAGGGGATATGAGCAGTTCTTC | CASSRLRIRDRGYEQFF
TRBJ2-7 | TRBV7-6 | - | - | TGTGCCAGCAGCTTAGAAGGACAGAGTTCCTACGAGCAGTACTTC | CASSLEGQSSYEQYF
TRBJ1-1 | TRBV27 | - | - | TGTGCCAGCAATTCAATACAGGGAGGGAGCACTGAAGCTTTCTTT | CASNSIQGGSTEAFF